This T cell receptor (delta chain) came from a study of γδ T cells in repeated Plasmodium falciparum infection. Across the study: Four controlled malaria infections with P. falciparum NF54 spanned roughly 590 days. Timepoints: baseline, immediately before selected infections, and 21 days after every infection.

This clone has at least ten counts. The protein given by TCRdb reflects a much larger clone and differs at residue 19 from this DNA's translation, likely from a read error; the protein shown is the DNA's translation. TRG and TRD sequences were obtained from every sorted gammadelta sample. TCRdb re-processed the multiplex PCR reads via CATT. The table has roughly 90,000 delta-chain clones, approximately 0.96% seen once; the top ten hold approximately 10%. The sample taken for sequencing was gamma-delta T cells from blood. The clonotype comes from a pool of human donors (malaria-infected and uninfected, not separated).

CDR3: CACDTVTLWGIRETQTDKPIF. The CDR3 DNA follows: TGTGCCTGTGACACCGTAACCCTCTGGGGGATACGCGAAACCCAGACCGATAAACCCATCTTT. This sequence joins TRDV2 and TRDJ1, with 12 bases lining up with TRDD3. The CDR3 contains 21 residues. Germline values: CDR1 GEAIGNYY, CDR2 EKD.